This T cell receptor (beta chain) stems from a study of cytomegalovirus exposure and HLA in healthy donors. Looking at the study overall: An analysis done earlier identified about 120 million unique TCR beta sequences from around 180 million T cells. General study points: On later analysis, the bulk of CMV-associated TCR beta chains appeared to be HLA-restricted.

60 Vbeta and 13 Jbeta primers were used in PCR. Original analysis: Some 10 million of the 75 million to 95 million unique TCR beta chains counted in a later analysis were shared. Using immunoSEQ multiplex PCR, the repertoire was profiled, and TCRdb retains in-frame clones only, with some absent. V, J and clone size are those of that table, while D and trimming were read from the DNA. The sample holds 150,000 or so clones, under 85% seen once. About this clone: As yet, its antigen is unknown.

V was clipped by 2 bases and J by 9 bases, with 8 bases between them. Germline CDR1 reads SGHTA; CDR2 reads FQGTGA. The CDR3 extends over 13 amino acids. Material: PBMCs. V usage is TRBV7-3 and J usage is TRBJ1-6, with unresolved D. This TCR came from a woman in her thirties in good health and CMV-seronegative. The CDR3: CASSLGEGSPLHF. The CDR3 DNA sequence: TGTGCCAGCAGCTTAGGGGAGGGTTCACCCCTCCACTTT.